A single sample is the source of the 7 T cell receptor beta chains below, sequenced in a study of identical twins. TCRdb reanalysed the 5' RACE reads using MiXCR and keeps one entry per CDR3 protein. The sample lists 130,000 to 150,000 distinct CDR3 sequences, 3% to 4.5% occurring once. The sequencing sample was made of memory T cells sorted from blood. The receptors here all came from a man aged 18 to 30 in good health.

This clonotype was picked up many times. The CDR3 bases are TGCAGTGCTAGAGATGAGGCAGGGTTAGATACGCAGTATTTT. Its protein product is CSARDEAGLDTQYF. This rearrangement joins TRBV20-1 to TRBJ2-3, with D tentatively TRBD1 (5 bases). Per the germline V gene, CDR1 is DFQATT and CDR2 is SNEGSKA (reference sequence). This CDR3 region has 14 residues. V lost 0 bases to trimming and J lost 5 bases, with 12 bases between them.

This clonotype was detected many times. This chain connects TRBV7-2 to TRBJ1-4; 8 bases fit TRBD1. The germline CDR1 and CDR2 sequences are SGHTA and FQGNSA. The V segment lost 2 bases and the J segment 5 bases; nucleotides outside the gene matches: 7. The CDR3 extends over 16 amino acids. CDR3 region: CASSLNPGGFNEKLFF. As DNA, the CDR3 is TGTGCCAGCAGCTTAAACCCAGGGGGCTTCAATGAAAAACTGTTTTTT.

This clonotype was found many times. The CDR3 nucleotides read TGCAGTGGTGAGGCAGAACCTAATGAAAAACTGTTTTTT. Protein: CSGEAEPNEKLFF. The chain has TRBV20-1 and TRBJ1-4; D gene unclear. CDR1 and CDR2 (germline): DFQATT, SNEGSKA (reference sequence). This CDR3 comprises 13 residues. Trimming cost V 7 bases and J 3 bases, with 12 bases left between them.

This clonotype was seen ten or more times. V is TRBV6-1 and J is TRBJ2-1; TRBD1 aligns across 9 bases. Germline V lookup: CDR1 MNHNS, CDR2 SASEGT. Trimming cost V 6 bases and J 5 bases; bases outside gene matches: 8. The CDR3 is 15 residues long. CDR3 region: CASSRGQGINNEQFF. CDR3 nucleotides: TGTGCCAGCAGCCGGGGACAGGGCATAAACAATGAGCAGTTCTTC.

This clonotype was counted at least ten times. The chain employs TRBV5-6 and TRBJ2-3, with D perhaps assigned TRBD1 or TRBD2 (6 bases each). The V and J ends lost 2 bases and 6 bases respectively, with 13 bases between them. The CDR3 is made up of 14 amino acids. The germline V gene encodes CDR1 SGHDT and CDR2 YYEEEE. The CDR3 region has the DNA TGTGCCAGCAGCTTTGGTCTAGGGGGGGATACGCAGTATTTT. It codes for CASSFGLGGDTQYF. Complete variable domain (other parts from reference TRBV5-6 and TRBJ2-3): DAGVTQSPTHLIKTRGQQVTLRCSPKSGHDTVSWYQQALGQGPQFIFQYYEEEERQRGNFPDRFSGHQFPNYSSELNVNALLLGDSALYLCASSFGLGGDTQYFGPGTRLTVL.

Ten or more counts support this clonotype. CDR3 sequence: CAWSNGASSGNTIYF. As DNA, the CDR3 is TGTGCCTGGAGCAATGGGGCCTCCTCTGGAAACACCATATATTTT. The J gene is TRBJ1-3, the V gene TRBV30, with D tentatively TRBD1 (5 bases). Germline V gives CDR1 GTSNPN, CDR2 SVGIG (reference sequence). The CDR3 totals 15 residues. Trimming pared 3 bases from V and 0 bases from J, leaving 12 bases between.

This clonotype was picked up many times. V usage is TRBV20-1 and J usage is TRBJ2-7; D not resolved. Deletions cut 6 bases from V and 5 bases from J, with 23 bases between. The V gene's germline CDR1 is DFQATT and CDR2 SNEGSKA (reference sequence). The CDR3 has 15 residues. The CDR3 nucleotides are TGCAGTGCCACACGGGCCTCTGGTGGACGAAACGAGCAGTACTTC. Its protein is CSATRASGGRNEQYF.